This T cell receptor beta chain came from a study of response to subunit inactivated influenza vaccine. Germline lookup yields CDR1 SEHNR and CDR2 FQNEAQ (reference sequence). The germline V and J ends were trimmed by 4 bases and 6 bases, with 9 bases remaining between them. CDR3 length: 13 amino acids. TCRdb re-called the RT-PCR reads through MiXCR, storing one row per CDR3 protein. Here the sample spans 450,000 to 600,000 distinct CDR3 sequences, about 8% being singletons. The sequences come from PBMCs from blood, collected roughly 24 months after vaccination. This receptor was taken from a man aged 50-75 years who received an inactivated influenza vaccine. The V and J genes are TRBV7-9 and TRBJ2-2, with a weak D call TRBD2 (6 bases). The CDR3 region has the DNA TGTGCCAGCAGCTCACCGGGGGCCGGGGAGCTGTTTTTT. Translated, it gives CASSSPGAGELFF.